This T cell receptor (beta chain) was found in a study of blood T cell repertoires in COVID-19. In the original workflow: From reference gene primer amplification, estimates of nucleated cell counts were derived. The protocol was immunoSEQ multiplex PCR, while the TCRdb copy is restricted to in-frame clones and leaves out a portion. V, J and clone size are taken as reported in that table, and D and trimming were inferred from the DNA itself. There are about 210,000 clones in the sample; under 90% occur only once, and roughly 2.5% lies in the top ten. V was clipped by 3 bases and J by 1 base, with 6 bases between them. The CDR3 extends over 13 amino acids.

The V and J genes are TRBV12-3 or TRBV12-4 and TRBJ1-2, with D perhaps matching TRBD1 (5 bases). Input material: peripheral blood. The clonotype originates from a woman between 40 and 55 years old with active or convalescent COVID-19. As DNA, the CDR3 is TGTGCCAGCAGTTTGGGGGGTAACTATGGCTACACCTTC. Its translation: CASSLGGNYGYTF.